This TCR beta chain derives from a study of T cell repertoires in cytomegalovirus infection. The CDR3 has 14 residues. The germline V gene has CDR1 SGHDN and CDR2 FVKESK. Comment on this clonotype: Its cognate antigen is unknown. The junction does not match germline at one end; this may be a read error.

TCRdb recomputed calls from the reads with MiXCR, one row per CDR3 protein. The sample carries 800,000 to 950,000 distinct CDR3 sequences, less than 35% recorded once. The TCR sequence derives from a human donor in good health (CMV status not recorded). Some clones in this sample may be carry-over from other donors' samples. The chain uses TRBV14 and TRBJ1-2; D ambiguous. The material was cultured CD8+ T cells from PBMCs, obtained from culture after CMV antigen stimulation. The CDR3: CANSQDGFSYGYTF. Here the CDR3 DNA reads TGTGCCAACAGCCAAGATGGTTTCTCCTATGGCTACACCTTC.